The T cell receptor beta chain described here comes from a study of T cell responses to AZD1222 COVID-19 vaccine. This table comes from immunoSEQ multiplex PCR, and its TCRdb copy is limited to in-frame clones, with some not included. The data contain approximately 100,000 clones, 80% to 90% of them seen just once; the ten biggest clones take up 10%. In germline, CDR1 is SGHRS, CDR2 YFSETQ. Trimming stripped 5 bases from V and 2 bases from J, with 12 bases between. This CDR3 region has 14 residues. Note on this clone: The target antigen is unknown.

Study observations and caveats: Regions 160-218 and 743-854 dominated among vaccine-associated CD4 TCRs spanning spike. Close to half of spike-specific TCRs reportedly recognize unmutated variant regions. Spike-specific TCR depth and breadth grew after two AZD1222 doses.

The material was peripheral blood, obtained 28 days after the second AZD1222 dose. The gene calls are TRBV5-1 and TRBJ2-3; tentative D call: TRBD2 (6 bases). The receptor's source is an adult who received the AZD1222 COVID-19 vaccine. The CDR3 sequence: CASRRSGYTDTQYF. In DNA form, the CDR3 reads TGCGCCAGCAGACGTAGCGGATACACAGATACGCAGTATTTT. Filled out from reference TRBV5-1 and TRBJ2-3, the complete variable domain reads KAGVTQTPRYLIKTRGQQVTLSCSPISGHRSVSWYQQTPGQGLQFLFEYFSETQRNKGNFPGRFSGRQFSNSRSEMNVSTLELGDSALYLCASRRSGYTDTQYFGPGTRLTVL.